This entry concerns a single T cell receptor (beta chain). Per the authors' pipeline: For nucleated cells, counts were estimated from reference gene primer amplification. Clones were sequenced by immunoSEQ multiplex PCR, and TCRdb holds only the in-frame ones, with some missing. The V and J calls and clone size are taken from that table; D and trimming were inferred from the DNA. Altogether some 250,000 clones are present, roughly 90% being singletons, with the ten largest covering around 6.5%. The data were obtained in a study of blood T cell repertoires in COVID-19. In the study overall: Italy, Spain and the United States were the sources of the convalescent and acute COVID-19 samples. The cDNA or gDNA used as material had been derived from T cells, B-cell-depleted T cells, or PBMCs.

Germline V CDR1 and CDR2: SGDLS, YYNGEE. CDR3 length equals 14 residues. V lost 4 bases, J lost 4 bases, and 11 bases lay in between. The chain links TRBV9 to TRBJ1-4; possibly TRBD1 for D (5 bases). The receptor comes from a man in his 60s with acute or convalescent COVID-19. Sequencing was carried out using peripheral blood. The CDR3 loop reads CASSFDSYNEKLFF. CDR3 nucleotide sequence: TGTGCCAGCAGCTTCGACAGTTATAATGAAAAACTGTTTTTT. The full variable domain, its missing parts supplied by reference TRBV9 and TRBJ1-4, is DSGVTQTPKHLITATGQRVTLRCSPRSGDLSVYWYQQSLDQGLQFLIQYYNGEERAKGNILERFSAQQFPDLHSELNLSSLELGDSALYFCASSFDSYNEKLFFGSGTQLSVL.